These 25 T cell receptor beta chains came from one sample sequenced in a study of Graves' ophthalmopathy and Graves' hyperthyroidism. Researchers took RNA transcripts and amplified TCR beta CDR3 regions from them. Second-round multiplex PCR came after a first-round RT-PCR that employed HTBI primers. TCRdb re-analysed the multiplex PCR reads in MiXCR, keeping a single row per CDR3 protein. The repertoire includes roughly 400,000 distinct CDR3 sequences, approximately 16% of them detected once, and 1.6% sits in the top ten. Sequencing was performed on peripheral blood. The receptors originated from a woman aged 18 to 35 with Graves' ophthalmopathy.

This clonotype was counted ten times or more. The chain combines TRBV9 with TRBJ1-1; D is undetermined. Germline CDR1 reads SGDLS; CDR2 reads YYNGEE. The CDR3 is 16 residues long. With 4 bases removed from V and 4 bases from J, the gap between germline ends came to 20 bases. The CDR3 sequence is CASSPASFRGTTEAFF. In nucleotides, the CDR3 is TGTGCCAGCAGCCCCGCCTCATTCCGGGGAACCACTGAAGCTTTCTTT.

This clonotype was seen at least ten times. This chain connects TRBV20-1 to TRBJ1-5; no clear D gene. Per germline, CDR1 DFQATT and CDR2 SNEGSKA (reference sequence). V was clipped by 6 bases and J by 5 bases, with 14 bases between them. CDR3 length: 13 residues. The CDR3 here is CSAERERDQPQHF. CDR3 coding DNA: TGCAGTGCCGAAAGGGAGCGGGATCAGCCCCAGCATTTT.

This clonotype was counted many times. This rearrangement joins TRBV19 to TRBJ2-6; weak D call: TRBD1 (6 bases). Germline CDR1 is LNHDA and CDR2 is SQIVND (reference sequence). CDR3 length: 14 amino acids. V dropped 8 bases and J dropped 0 bases, with 8 bases sitting between them. This CDR3 reads CASGQPSGANVLTF. The CDR3 DNA follows: TGTGCCAGTGGACAGCCCTCTGGGGCCAACGTCCTGACTTTC.

The rearrangement uses TRBV4-3 and TRBJ1-2, with 8 bases aligning to TRBD1. The CDR3 extends over 16 amino acids. Germline CDR1 reads LGHNA; CDR2 reads YSLEER. J was trimmed by 4 bases and V by 0 bases; bases with no gene match: 7. CDR3 in amino acids: CASSQDSTGGGYGYTF. CDR3 in DNA: TGCGCCAGCAGCCAAGATTCCACAGGGGGTGGCTATGGCTACACCTTC.

This clonotype was recorded at least ten times. The chain couples TRBV11-2 to TRBJ1-3; D is perhaps TRBD1 (5 bases). Trimming stripped 7 bases from V and 4 bases from J, with 14 bases between. From germline, CDR1 is SGHAT and CDR2 FQNNGV. The CDR3 contains 14 residues. Here the CDR3 reads CASKLTESGNTIYF. Written as DNA, the CDR3 is TGTGCCAGCAAACTGACAGAGTCCGGAAACACCATATATTTT.

The sample holds many counts of this clonotype. The V gene is TRBV6-5, the J gene TRBJ2-2; the match to TRBD2 covers 7 bases. V lost 0 bases and J lost 4; bases outside the gene matches: 8. CDR1 is MNHEY, CDR2 SVGAGI, per germline. The CDR3 extends over 17 amino acids. The CDR3 loop is CASSYSSASGRTGELFF. The CDR3 region has the DNA TGTGCCAGCAGTTACTCGTCGGCTAGCGGCCGCACCGGGGAGCTGTTTTTT.

This clonotype was seen ten or more times. This chain connects TRBV12-3 or TRBV12-4 to TRBJ2-7; the match to TRBD2 covers 12 bases. With V trimmed by 6 bases and J by 5 bases, 8 bases remained unmatched. The CDR3 runs 15 residues. The CDR3 here is CASSRLAGVYHEQYF. In DNA form, the CDR3 reads TGTGCCAGCAGCCGACTAGCGGGAGTTTACCACGAGCAGTACTTC.

This clonotype was recorded many times. The chain is built from TRBV5-6 and TRBJ1-1; D gene ambiguous. The CDR3 is 16 residues long. V was clipped by 0 bases and J by 8 bases, with 20 bases between them. Germline V gives CDR1 SGHDT, CDR2 YYEEEE. Here the CDR3 reads CASSLGSWQTSLEAFF. The CDR3 DNA reads TGTGCCAGCAGCTTGGGGAGTTGGCAGACAAGCCTCGAAGCTTTCTTT. Filled out from reference TRBV5-6 and TRBJ1-1, the complete variable domain reads DAGVTQSPTHLIKTRGQQVTLRCSPKSGHDTVSWYQQALGQGPQFIFQYYEEEERQRGNFPDRFSGHQFPNYSSELNVNALLLGDSALYLCASSLGSWQTSLEAFFGQGTRLTVV.

The chain carries TRBV12-3 or TRBV12-4 and TRBJ2-7; possibly TRBD2 for D (7 bases). The CDR3 has 15 amino acids. V gave up 5 bases and J gave up 3 bases, with 17 bases separating them. The CDR3 loop is CASSPPGGAGYEQYF. CDR3 bases: TGTGCCAGCAGTCCGCCGGGGGGCGCGGGCTACGAGCAGTACTTC.

V is TRBV28 and J is TRBJ2-5; possibly TRBD1 or TRBD2 for D (5 bases each). With 8 bases removed from V and 5 bases from J, the gap between germline ends came to 15 bases. The CDR3 is 13 amino acids. Germline V lookup: CDR1 MDHEN, CDR2 SYDVKM. The CDR3 coding sequence is TGTGCCAGCTCTATGGGACGGCGGGAGACCCAGTACTTC. This translates into CASSMGRRETQYF.

This clonotype appeared many times. This chain joins TRBV6-2 or TRBV6-3 and TRBJ2-5; D remains unclear. Trimming stripped 6 bases from V and 7 bases from J, with 9 bases between. The CDR3 is 11 amino acids. The germline V gene has CDR1 MNHEY and CDR2 SVGEGT. The CDR3 loop reads CASRGSGTQYF. The CDR3 DNA sequence: TGTGCCAGCAGGGGAAGTGGGACCCAGTACTTC.

In this sample, this clonotype turned up once. This rearrangement joins TRBV7-2 to TRBJ1-1; D not resolved. This CDR3 has 13 amino acids. V shed 1 base and J shed 8 bases, with 11 bases lying between them. The germline CDR1 and CDR2 sequences are SGHTA and FQGNSA. CDR3 in DNA: TGTGCCAGCAGCTTAGAAGTTTCGGCAGAAGCTTTCTTT. Its protein product is CASSLEVSAEAFF.

The table lists this clonotype with many counts. This may be a read error: a much more frequent sequence differs by one nucleotide. J is TRBJ1-1 and V is TRBV6-2 or TRBV6-3; D is ambiguous. V lost 2 bases and J lost 6, with 4 bases in between. This CDR3 has 11 residues. Germline-derived CDR1 and CDR2 are MNHEY and SVGEGT. Here the CDR3 reads CASSYGAEAFF. DNA for the CDR3: TGTGCCAGCAGTTACGGGGCTGAAGCTTTCTTT.

This clonotype was seen repeatedly, ten times or more. V and J are TRBV11-1 and TRBJ2-1; 9 bases are a match to TRBD2. The germline CDR1 and CDR2 sequences are SGHAT and FQDESV (reference sequence). The CDR3 extends over 18 amino acids. The ends lost 2 bases at V and 5 bases at J; junction bases unmatched: 13. CDR3 DNA sequence: TGTGCCAGCAGCTTATCTTCCCTAGCGGGGAGCTTTAACAATGAGCAGTTCTTC. As protein: CASSLSSLAGSFNNEQFF. Full variable domain (remainder filled in from reference TRBV11-1 and TRBJ2-1): EAEVAQSPRYKITEKSQAVAFWCDPISGHATLYWYRQILGQGPELLVQFQDESVVDDSQLPKDRFSAERLKGVDSTLKIQPAELGDSAMYLCASSLSSLAGSFNNEQFFGPGTRLTVL.

This clonotype appeared many times. The rearrangement uses TRBV5-6 and TRBJ1-5; 7 bases are a match to TRBD1. The CDR3 is made up of 14 amino acids. In germline, CDR1 is SGHDT, CDR2 YYEEEE. J lost 4 bases, V lost 4 bases, and 5 bases had no gene match. The DNA of the CDR3 is TGTGCCAGCAGCCTAGGGACAGATAATCAGCCCCAGCATTTT. It translates to CASSLGTDNQPQHF.

This clonotype was observed once. J is TRBJ1-5 and V is TRBV7-2, with D perhaps TRBD1 (5 bases). The CDR3 length is 13 residues. Trimming removed 5 bases from V and 7 bases from J, with 12 bases in between. Germline V gene lookup returns CDR1 SGHTA and CDR2 FQGNSA. CDR3 sequence reads: CASSPRGQQPQHF. In nucleotides, the CDR3 is TGTGCCAGCAGCCCTAGAGGACAACAGCCCCAGCATTTT.

In this sample, this clonotype turned up a few times. A junction boundary mismatches the germline segment, possibly from a read error. This chain uses TRBV28 with TRBJ1-2; D unresolved. The V gene's germline CDR1 is MDHEN and CDR2 SYDVKM. The CDR3 spans 11 residues. The CDR3 loop is CASSSQLSYSF. DNA for the CDR3: TGTGCCAGCAGTTCCCAACTCAGTTATTCCTTT.

This clonotype was recorded at least ten times. The gene calls are TRBV6-2 or TRBV6-3 and TRBJ2-7; 11 positions match TRBD1. Per the germline V gene, CDR1 is MNHEY and CDR2 is SVGEGT. This CDR3 spans 14 amino acids. V was pared by 7 bases and J by 4 bases, with 6 bases of the junction left unmatched. CDR3 in DNA: TGTGCCAGCACCTTGGACAGGGGGCTATACGAGCAGTACTTC. Translation gives CASTLDRGLYEQYF.

This clonotype was detected many times. This chain connects TRBV11-2 to TRBJ1-5; perhaps TRBD1 as D (5 bases). There are 16 residues in the CDR3. Trimming shortened V by 4 bases and J by 2 bases, and 15 bases separated the two germline ends. Germline values: CDR1 SGHAT, CDR2 FQNNGV. The CDR3 sequence is CASSSAGTGGNQPQHF. The CDR3, as DNA: TGTGCCAGCAGCTCCGCGGGGACGGGGGGCAATCAGCCCCAGCATTTT.

Ten or more counts support this clonotype. The V and J genes are TRBV7-9 and TRBJ2-4; weak D call: TRBD1 (5 bases). The CDR3 is 16 amino acids. V was clipped by 2 bases and J by 5 bases, with 16 bases between them. Germline lookup yields CDR1 SEHNR and CDR2 FQNEAQ (reference sequence). The DNA of the CDR3 is TGTGCCAGCAGCTTACAGTTTGGGGCAGGCCAAAACATTCAGTACTTC. It yields the protein CASSLQFGAGQNIQYF. Filled out from reference TRBV7-9 and TRBJ2-4, the complete variable domain reads DTGVSQNPRHKITKRGQNVTFRCDPISEHNRLYWYRQTLGQGPEFLTYFQNEAQLEKSRLLSDRFSAERPKGSFSTLEIQRTEQGDSAMYLCASSLQFGAGQNIQYFGAGTRLSVL.

The sample holds many counts of this clonotype. The rearrangement joins TRBV7-2 to TRBJ1-1; the D gene is possibly TRBD1 (5 bases). V lost 1 base and J 13 bases, leaving 13 bases between the germline ends. This CDR3 region has 12 residues. Germline V gene sequence: CDR1 SGHTA, CDR2 FQGNSA. This chain's CDR3 is CASSLEGRAGFF. The CDR3 DNA reads as TGTGCCAGCAGCTTAGAGGGACGGGCGGGTTTCTTT.

The table lists this clonotype with many counts. The chain recombines TRBV11-2 with TRBJ2-4; 8 nucleotides align to TRBD1. Losses at the gene ends were 5 bases for V and 7 bases for J; bases not matched to a gene: 10. The CDR3 length is 15 residues. Germline CDR1 SGHAT, CDR2 FQNNGV. In nucleotides, the CDR3 is TGTGCCAGCAGCCCAACAGGGCGGACAGGGAACATTCAGTACTTC. Translation: CASSPTGRTGNIQYF.

This clonotype was observed at least ten times. The genes are TRBV20-1 and TRBJ1-5; D is perhaps TRBD1 (6 bases). The V and J ends lost 5 bases and 4 bases respectively, with 12 bases between them. The CDR3 covers 13 residues. Germline V gene lookup returns CDR1 DFQATT and CDR2 SNEGSKA (reference sequence). The CDR3 sequence is CSAGRDINQPQHF. CDR3 sequence (DNA): TGCAGTGCTGGCCGGGACATTAATCAGCCCCAGCATTTT.

Ten or more counts support this clonotype. This chain connects TRBV12-3 or TRBV12-4 to TRBJ2-2; D remains ambiguous. The CDR3 extends over 16 amino acids. V dropped 2 bases and J dropped 3 bases, with 13 bases sitting between them. The CDR3 reads CASSLLGTKDTGELFF. For the CDR3, the DNA is TGTGCCAGCAGTTTACTGGGTACGAAGGACACCGGGGAGCTGTTTTTT.

There are many counts of this clonotype. The chain joins TRBV6-5 to TRBJ1-1; no clear D. This CDR3 is built from 13 residues. Germline V gene lookup returns CDR1 MNHEY and CDR2 SVGAGI. Between the trimmed V and J ends, which lost 2 bases and 5 bases, there was a span of 9 bases. The CDR3 sequence: CASSYEIGTEAFF. The CDR3, as DNA: TGTGCCAGCAGTTACGAAATTGGAACTGAAGCTTTCTTT.